This TCR beta chain emerged from a study of T cells in Graves' hyperthyroidism and ophthalmopathy. The CDR3 is 15 amino acids. In making diagnoses, clinical symptoms, serum thyroxine and TRAb, thyroid ultrasound and orbital computed tomography were all used. Comments on this clonotype: A much bigger clone sits one base away, suggesting this may be a read error.

RNA transcripts provided the source from which TCR beta CDR3 regions were amplified. A set of HTBI primers served as the primers for a first-round RT-PCR of the TCR CDR3. TCRdb reanalysed the multiplex PCR reads using MiXCR and keeps one entry per CDR3 protein. Of 450,000 to 650,000 distinct CDR3 sequences listed, 17% were seen once; the top ten hold around 17%. The sequenced sample was blood. The clonotype was recovered from a woman aged 18-29 years with Graves' ophthalmopathy. The chain links TRBV12-3 or TRBV12-4 to TRBJ2-5; 7 bases map to TRBD2. CDR3 amino acids: CASGLVGEGYETQYF. CDR3 bases: TGTGCCAGCGGTTTAGTAGGGGAGGGCTATGAGACCCAGTACTTC.